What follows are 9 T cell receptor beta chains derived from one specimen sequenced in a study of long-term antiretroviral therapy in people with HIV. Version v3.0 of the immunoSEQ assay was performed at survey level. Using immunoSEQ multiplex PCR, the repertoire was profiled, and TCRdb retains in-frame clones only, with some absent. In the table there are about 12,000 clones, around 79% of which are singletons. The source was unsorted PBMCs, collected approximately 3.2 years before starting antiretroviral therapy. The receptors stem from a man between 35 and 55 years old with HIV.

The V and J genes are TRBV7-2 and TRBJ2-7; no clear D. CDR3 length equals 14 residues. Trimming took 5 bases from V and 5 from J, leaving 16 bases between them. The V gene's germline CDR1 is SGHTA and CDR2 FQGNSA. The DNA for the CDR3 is TGTGCCAGCAGCAATGACGGGCGAAGCAACGAGCAGTACTTC. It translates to CASSNDGRSNEQYF.

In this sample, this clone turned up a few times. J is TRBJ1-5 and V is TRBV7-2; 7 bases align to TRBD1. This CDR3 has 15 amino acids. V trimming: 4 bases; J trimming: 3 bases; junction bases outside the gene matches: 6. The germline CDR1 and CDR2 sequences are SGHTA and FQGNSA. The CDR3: CASSWQGQPNQPQHF. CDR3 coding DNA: TGTGCCAGCAGCTGGCAGGGACAGCCCAATCAGCCCCAGCATTTT.

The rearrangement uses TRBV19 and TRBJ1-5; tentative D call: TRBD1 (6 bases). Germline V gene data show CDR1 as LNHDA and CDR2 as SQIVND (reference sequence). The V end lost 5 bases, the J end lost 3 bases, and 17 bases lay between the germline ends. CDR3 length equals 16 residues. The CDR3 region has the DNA TGTGCCAGTAGTTCAGGACAGTTTAATATCAATCAGCCCCAGCATTTT. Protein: CASSSGQFNINQPQHF.

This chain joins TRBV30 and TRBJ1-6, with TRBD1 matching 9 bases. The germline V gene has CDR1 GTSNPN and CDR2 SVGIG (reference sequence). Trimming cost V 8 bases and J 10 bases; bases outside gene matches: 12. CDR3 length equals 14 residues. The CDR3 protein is CANQAGQGYSPLHF. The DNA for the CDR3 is TGTGCCAACCAGGCGGGACAGGGATACTCACCCCTCCACTTT.

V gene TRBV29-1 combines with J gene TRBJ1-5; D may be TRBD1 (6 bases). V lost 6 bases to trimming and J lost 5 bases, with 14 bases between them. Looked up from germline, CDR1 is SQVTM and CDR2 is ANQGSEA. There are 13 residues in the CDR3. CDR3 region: CSVGQGIDQPQHF. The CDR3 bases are TGCAGCGTCGGTCAGGGGATAGATCAGCCCCAGCATTTT.

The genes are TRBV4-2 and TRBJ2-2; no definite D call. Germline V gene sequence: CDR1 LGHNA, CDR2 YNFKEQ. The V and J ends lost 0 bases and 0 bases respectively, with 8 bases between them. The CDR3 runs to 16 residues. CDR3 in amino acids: CASSQDRTTNTGELFF. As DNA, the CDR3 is TGTGCCAGCAGCCAAGATCGGACCACGAACACCGGGGAGCTGTTTTTT.

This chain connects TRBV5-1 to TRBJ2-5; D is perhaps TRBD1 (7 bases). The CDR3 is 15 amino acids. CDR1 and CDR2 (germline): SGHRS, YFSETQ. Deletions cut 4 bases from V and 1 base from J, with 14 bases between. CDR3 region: CASSAGQTTQETQYF. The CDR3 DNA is TGCGCCAGCAGCGCGGGACAGACGACCCAAGAGACCCAGTACTTC.

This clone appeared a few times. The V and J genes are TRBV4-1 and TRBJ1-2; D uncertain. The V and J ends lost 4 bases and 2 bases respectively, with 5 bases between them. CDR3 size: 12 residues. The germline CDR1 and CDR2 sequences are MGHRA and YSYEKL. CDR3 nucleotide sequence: TGCGCCAGCAGCCGGACCAACTATGGCTACACCTTC. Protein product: CASSRTNYGYTF.

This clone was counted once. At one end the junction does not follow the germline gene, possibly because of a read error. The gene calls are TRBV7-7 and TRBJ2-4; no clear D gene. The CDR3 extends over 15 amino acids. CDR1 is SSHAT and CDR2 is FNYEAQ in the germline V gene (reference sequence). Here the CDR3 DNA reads TGTGCTAGCAGCTTTGACGGCTTAGCCAAAAACATTCAGTACTTC. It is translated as CASSFDGLAKNIQYF.